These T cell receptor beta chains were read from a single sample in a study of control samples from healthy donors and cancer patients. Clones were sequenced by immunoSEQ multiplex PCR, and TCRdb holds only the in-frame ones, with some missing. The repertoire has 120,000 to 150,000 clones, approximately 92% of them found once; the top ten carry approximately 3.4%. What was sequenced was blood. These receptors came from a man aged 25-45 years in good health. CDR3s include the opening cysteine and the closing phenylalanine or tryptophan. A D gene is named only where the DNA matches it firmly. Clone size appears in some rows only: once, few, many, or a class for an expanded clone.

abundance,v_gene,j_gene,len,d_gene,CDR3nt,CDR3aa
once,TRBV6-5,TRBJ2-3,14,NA,TGTGCCAGCAGTTACTCGGGGGCACCAGATACGCAGTATTTT,CASSYSGAPDTQYF
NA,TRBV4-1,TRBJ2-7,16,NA,TGCGCCAGCAGCCAAGAGCATCAGGTTATAACCTACGAGCAGTACTTC,CASSQEHQVITYEQYF
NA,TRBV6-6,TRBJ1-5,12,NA,TGTGCCAGCAGCGGGGGAAATCAGCCCCAGCATTTT,CASSGGNQPQHF
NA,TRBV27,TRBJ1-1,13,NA,TGTGCCAGCAAACTGTCACCGAACACTGAAGCTTTCTTT,CASKLSPNTEAFF
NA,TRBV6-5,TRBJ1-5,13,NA,TGTGCCAGCACTTGGACAGACAATCAGCCCCAGCATTTT,CASTWTDNQPQHF
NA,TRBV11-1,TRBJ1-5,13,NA,TGTGCCAGCAGCTTAACTAGCAATCAGCCCCAGCATTTT,CASSLTSNQPQHF
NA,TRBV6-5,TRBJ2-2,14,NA,TGTGCCAGCAGTTACTCTTGGGGGCCCGGGGAGCTGTTTTTT,CASSYSWGPGELFF
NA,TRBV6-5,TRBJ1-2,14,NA,TGTGCCAGCAGTAAAACGGGACGGGACTATGGCTACACCTTC,CASSKTGRDYGYTF
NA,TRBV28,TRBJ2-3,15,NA,TGTGCCAGCACCCCGGACAGTCCTAGCACAGATACGCAGTATTTT,CASTPDSPSTDTQYF
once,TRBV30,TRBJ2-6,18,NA,TGTGCCTGGAGTGTACTGGGCCCCCTTCGCTCTGGGGCCAACGTCCTGACTTTC,CAWSVLGPLRSGANVLTF
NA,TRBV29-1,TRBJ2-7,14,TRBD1,TGCAGCGTTGAAGGGGACAGGGCCTCCTACGAGCAGTACTTC,CSVEGDRASYEQYF
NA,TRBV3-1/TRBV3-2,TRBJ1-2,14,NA,TGTGCCAGCAGCCAAGATAATTTTAAGGGAGAGGAACTCTTC,CASSQDNFKGEELF
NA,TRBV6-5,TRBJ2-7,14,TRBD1,TGTGCCAGCAGGGGGCAGGGGGTCTCCTACGAGCAGTACTTC,CASRGQGVSYEQYF
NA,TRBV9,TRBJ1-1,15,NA,TGTGCCAGCAGCGTTCTCCCTTTAGCGGGGACTGAAGCTTTCTTT,CASSVLPLAGTEAFF
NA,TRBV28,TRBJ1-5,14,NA,TGTGCCAGCAGCCAGGGTACCCGCAATCAGCCCCAGCATTTT,CASSQGTRNQPQHF
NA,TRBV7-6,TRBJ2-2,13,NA,TGTGCCAGCAGCTTAGTAGACACCGGGGAGCTGTTTTTT,CASSLVDTGELFF
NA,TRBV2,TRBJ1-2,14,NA,TGTGCCAGCAGTGTCCCCACGGGGATCTATGGCTACACCTTC,CASSVPTGIYGYTF
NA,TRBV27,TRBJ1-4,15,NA,TGTGCCAGCAGACTCGGGACACTGATAAATGAAAAACTGTTTTTT,CASRLGTLINEKLFF